This T cell receptor beta chain is from a study of beta chain features in type 1 diabetes. Study-wide results and limits: In all four CD4+ subsets, TCRB CDR3 length was significantly, moderately reduced in type 1 diabetes.

Looked up from germline, CDR1 is KGHSH and CDR2 is LQKENI. V lost 3 bases, J lost 0 bases, and 8 bases lay in between. CDR3 length equals 14 residues. This clone was counted many times. Its antigen is not known. Expressed TCRB transcripts were sequenced because the entire RNA isolate underwent reverse transcription. Sequencing used immunoSEQ multiplex PCR; TCRdb keeps in-frame clones, though not all of them. The sample has a few hundred thousand clones; 9.6% are singletons. The sequencing input was central memory CD4+ T cells from blood. The V gene is TRBV18, the J gene TRBJ2-5; D is uncertain. The sequence derives from a young man with type 1 diabetes. The CDR3 DNA reads TGTGCCAGCTCACCTAGGTCAGACCAAGAGACCCAGTACTTC. Encoded protein: CASSPRSDQETQYF.